This paragraph reports one T cell receptor (beta chain). Its antigen is not identified. Germline V gives CDR1 MNHEY, CDR2 SMNVEV (reference sequence). This CDR3 is 17 amino acids long. V shed 6 bases and J shed 5 bases, with 25 bases lying between them. The data belong to a study of T cell responses to AZD1222 COVID-19 vaccine. At the level of the study: Pooling was applied to second doses at about 4 or about 12 weeks.

Study-wide findings and caveats: Possibly, clonal diversity was underestimated; donors were largely white British and included more females.

Only in-frame clones appear in the TCRdb table, and some are missing; sequencing was by immunoSEQ multiplex PCR. The data contain around 110,000 clones, roughly nine tenths of them singletons. The chain links TRBV27 to TRBJ1-1; no clear D gene. The source is an adult in good health. The source material was peripheral blood, sampled on day 0 of AZD1222 vaccination. Here the CDR3 reads CASSPIVGRVLDTEAFF. CDR3 bases: TGTGCCAGCAGCCCCATAGTAGGGAGGGTCTTAGATACTGAAGCTTTCTTT.